This passage covers 16 T cell receptor beta chains from one sample sequenced in a study of Graves' ophthalmopathy and Graves' hyperthyroidism. TCR beta CDR3 amplification used RNA transcripts. RT-PCR in the first round used HTBI primers; a second-round multiplex PCR followed. TCRdb reprocessed the multiplex PCR reads with MiXCR, giving one entry per CDR3 protein. The profile covers over a million distinct CDR3 sequences, with around a third appearing a single time and 11% taken by the ten largest. Material: peripheral blood or thyroid tissue (not recorded which). Source of these receptors: an adult man with Graves' hyperthyroidism.

This clonotype was observed many times. The chain is built from TRBV5-5 and TRBJ1-1; D gene uncertain. The CDR3 runs to 13 residues. Trimming left V 4 bases short and J 1 base short, with 8 bases between. The V gene's germline CDR1 is SGHKS and CDR2 YYEKEE (reference sequence). DNA for the CDR3: TGTGCCAGCAGCGCCCTTAAGAACACTGAAGCTTTCTTT. This codes for CASSALKNTEAFF. Variable domain in full (rest from reference TRBV5-5 and TRBJ1-1): DAGVTQSPTHLIKTRGQQVTLRCSPISGHKSVSWYQQVLGQGPQFIFQYYEKEERGRGNFPDRFSARQFPNYSSELNVNALLLGDSALYLCASSALKNTEAFFGQGTRLTVV.

This clonotype has just one count. Here the CDR3 DNA reads TGTGCCAAAGACAGGCTTAATGAAAAACTGTTTTTT. Encoded protein: CAKDRLNEKLFF. The chain carries TRBV24-1 and TRBJ1-4; D is perhaps TRBD1 (6 bases). The germline gives CDR1 KGHDR, CDR2 SFDVKD. This CDR3 comprises 12 residues. Between the trimmed V and J ends, which lost 11 bases and 4 bases, there was a span of 10 bases.

This clonotype was observed a handful of times. CDR3 loop: CSASPSVPQSSYNSPLHF. The CDR3 coding sequence is TGCAGTGCTAGTCCATCGGTGCCTCAGAGCTCCTATAATTCACCCCTCCACTTT. The chain is built from TRBV20-1 and TRBJ1-6; D uncertain. The CDR3 runs to 18 residues. Trimming cost V 3 bases and J 0 bases, with 18 bases left between them. In germline, CDR1 is DFQATT, CDR2 SNEGSKA (reference sequence).

The CDR3 region is CSVVGGGSVKSYTF. CDR3 DNA: TGCAGCGTTGTGGGCGGGGGTTCGGTAAAAAGCTACACCTTC. The chain combines TRBV29-1 with TRBJ1-2, with D possibly being TRBD1 (5 bases). The germline V and J ends were trimmed by 4 bases and 9 bases, with 21 bases remaining between them. CDR1 and CDR2 (germline): SQVTM, ANQGSEA. The CDR3 has 14 residues.

There are many counts of this clonotype. The chain links TRBV11-2 to TRBJ2-5; TRBD2 is a possible D gene (5 bases). The CDR3 loop spans 14 amino acids. Germline values: CDR1 SGHAT, CDR2 FQNNGV. V dropped 5 bases and J dropped 2 bases, with 12 bases sitting between them. CDR3 region: CASSPPSRQETQYF. CDR3 coding DNA: TGTGCCAGCAGCCCCCCTAGCAGACAAGAGACCCAGTACTTC.

As concerns this clonotype: A clone one base away is much larger, so this may be a read error. The chain employs TRBV11-2 and TRBJ1-3, with 10 bases that match TRBD1. The CDR3 is 14 amino acids. Germline values: CDR1 SGHAT, CDR2 FQNNGV. The CDR3 region is CGSSRGQGRNTIYF. In DNA, the CDR3 is TGTGGCAGCAGCCGGGGACAGGGGCGGAACACCATATATTTT.

The chain joins TRBV7-9 to TRBJ2-2; D gene uncertain. This CDR3 has 15 residues. Trimming took 1 base from V and 4 from J, leaving 10 bases between them. In germline, CDR1 is SEHNR, CDR2 FQNEAQ (reference sequence). The CDR3 DNA sequence: TGTGCCAGCAGCTTAGGCCTGGATAGCACCGGGGAGCTGTTTTTT. Translation gives CASSLGLDSTGELFF.

This clonotype was detected many times. The V call is TRBV20-1, the J call TRBJ1-6; D is unresolved. Trimming left V 1 base short and J 0 bases short, with 7 bases between. The V gene's germline CDR1 is DFQATT and CDR2 SNEGSKA (reference sequence). The CDR3 length is 15 residues. Here the CDR3 DNA reads TGCAGTGCTAGAGTTTCAAACTCCTATAATTCACCCCTCCACTTT. It encodes CSARVSNSYNSPLHF.

The chain uses TRBV6-6 and TRBJ2-7, with 8 bases aligning to TRBD2. CDR1 and CDR2 from the germline V gene are MNHNY and SVGAGI (reference sequence). Germline trimming cut 4 bases from V and 0 bases from J; bases unmatched to any gene: 2. The CDR3 spans 14 residues. Written as DNA, the CDR3 is TGTGCCAGCAGTTCTAGCGGGTTCTCCTACGAGCAGTACTTC. Translation gives CASSSSGFSYEQYF.

V and J are TRBV7-2 and TRBJ2-3; D possibly corresponds to TRBD1 (6 bases). Trimming removed 0 bases from V and 2 bases from J, with 9 bases in between. This CDR3 contains 15 residues. Germline V gives CDR1 SGHTA, CDR2 FQGNSA. This CDR3 reads CASSLADSNTDTQYF. DNA of the CDR3: TGTGCCAGCAGCTTAGCGGACAGTAACACAGATACGCAGTATTTT. The variable domain in full, completed from reference TRBV7-2 and TRBJ2-3, reads GAGVSQSPSNKVTEKGKDVELRCDPISGHTALYWYRQSLGQGLEFLIYFQGNSAPDKSGLPSDRFSAERTGGSVSTLTIQRTQQEDSAVYLCASSLADSNTDTQYFGPGTRLTVL.

Ten or more counts support this clonotype. As DNA, the CDR3 is TGTGCCAGCAGCTTAGACCGGGGTGTCCCTCCGGTGTACGAGCAGTACTTC. Its translation: CASSLDRGVPPVYEQYF. The J gene is TRBJ2-7, the V gene TRBV11-2; possibly TRBD2 for D (5 bases). Germline V gene lookup returns CDR1 SGHAT and CDR2 FQNNGV. The CDR3 loop spans 17 amino acids. Trimming removed 0 bases at V and 4 bases at J, with 19 bases between.

This sequence joins TRBV2 and TRBJ2-7; D remains ambiguous. V was shortened by 4 bases and J by 3 bases, with 7 bases between the two germline ends. CDR1 and CDR2 (germline): SNHLY, FYNNEI. This CDR3 is built from 12 residues. CDR3 protein: CASSVLSYEQYF. CDR3 in DNA: TGTGCCAGCAGTGTATTGAGCTACGAGCAGTACTTC.

To note about this clonotype: Without the conserved terminal phenylalanine or tryptophan, this CDR3 likely stems from a read error. The DNA is omitted, as the CDR3 cannot be located on it reliably, and the CDR3 follows TCRdb's listing. The V gene is TRBV14, the J gene TRBJ1-3. Germline CDR1 is SGHDN and CDR2 is FVKESK. The CDR3 is 8 residues long, ends included. CDR3 residues: CASSQDLS.

This chain links TRBV9 with TRBJ1-5; a weak D match, TRBD1 (5 bases). This CDR3 is 15 amino acids long. V was cut by 2 bases and J by 3 bases, with 12 bases left in between. Germline CDR1 SGDLS, CDR2 YYNGEE. Written as DNA, the CDR3 is TGTGCCAGCAGCGTGGGGACCGTCGACAATCAGCCCCAGCATTTT. Translated: CASSVGTVDNQPQHF. Based on the CDR3 plus reference TRBV9 and TRBJ1-5, the full variable domain is DSGVTQTPKHLITATGQRVTLRCSPRSGDLSVYWYQQSLDQGLQFLIQYYNGEERAKGNILERFSAQQFPDLHSELNLSSLELGDSALYFCASSVGTVDNQPQHFGDGTRLSIL.

This clonotype was recorded many times. J is TRBJ1-2 and V is TRBV6-6; D is uncertain. The V gene's germline CDR1 is MNHNY and CDR2 SVGAGI (reference sequence). Trimming pared 4 bases from V and 8 bases from J, leaving 8 bases between. The CDR3 runs to 11 residues. CDR3 loop: CASSSVGGYTF. The CDR3 DNA sequence: TGTGCCAGCAGTTCCGTAGGGGGCTACACCTTC.

The V and J genes are TRBV7-3 and TRBJ2-7; D unclear. Trimming cost V 5 bases and J 4 bases, with 18 bases left between them. The CDR3 sequence is 15 residues long. Germline lookup yields CDR1 SGHTA and CDR2 FQGTGA. CDR3 loop: CASSQNPGPWYEQYF. CDR3 DNA sequence: TGTGCCAGCAGCCAAAACCCCGGCCCCTGGTACGAGCAGTACTTC.